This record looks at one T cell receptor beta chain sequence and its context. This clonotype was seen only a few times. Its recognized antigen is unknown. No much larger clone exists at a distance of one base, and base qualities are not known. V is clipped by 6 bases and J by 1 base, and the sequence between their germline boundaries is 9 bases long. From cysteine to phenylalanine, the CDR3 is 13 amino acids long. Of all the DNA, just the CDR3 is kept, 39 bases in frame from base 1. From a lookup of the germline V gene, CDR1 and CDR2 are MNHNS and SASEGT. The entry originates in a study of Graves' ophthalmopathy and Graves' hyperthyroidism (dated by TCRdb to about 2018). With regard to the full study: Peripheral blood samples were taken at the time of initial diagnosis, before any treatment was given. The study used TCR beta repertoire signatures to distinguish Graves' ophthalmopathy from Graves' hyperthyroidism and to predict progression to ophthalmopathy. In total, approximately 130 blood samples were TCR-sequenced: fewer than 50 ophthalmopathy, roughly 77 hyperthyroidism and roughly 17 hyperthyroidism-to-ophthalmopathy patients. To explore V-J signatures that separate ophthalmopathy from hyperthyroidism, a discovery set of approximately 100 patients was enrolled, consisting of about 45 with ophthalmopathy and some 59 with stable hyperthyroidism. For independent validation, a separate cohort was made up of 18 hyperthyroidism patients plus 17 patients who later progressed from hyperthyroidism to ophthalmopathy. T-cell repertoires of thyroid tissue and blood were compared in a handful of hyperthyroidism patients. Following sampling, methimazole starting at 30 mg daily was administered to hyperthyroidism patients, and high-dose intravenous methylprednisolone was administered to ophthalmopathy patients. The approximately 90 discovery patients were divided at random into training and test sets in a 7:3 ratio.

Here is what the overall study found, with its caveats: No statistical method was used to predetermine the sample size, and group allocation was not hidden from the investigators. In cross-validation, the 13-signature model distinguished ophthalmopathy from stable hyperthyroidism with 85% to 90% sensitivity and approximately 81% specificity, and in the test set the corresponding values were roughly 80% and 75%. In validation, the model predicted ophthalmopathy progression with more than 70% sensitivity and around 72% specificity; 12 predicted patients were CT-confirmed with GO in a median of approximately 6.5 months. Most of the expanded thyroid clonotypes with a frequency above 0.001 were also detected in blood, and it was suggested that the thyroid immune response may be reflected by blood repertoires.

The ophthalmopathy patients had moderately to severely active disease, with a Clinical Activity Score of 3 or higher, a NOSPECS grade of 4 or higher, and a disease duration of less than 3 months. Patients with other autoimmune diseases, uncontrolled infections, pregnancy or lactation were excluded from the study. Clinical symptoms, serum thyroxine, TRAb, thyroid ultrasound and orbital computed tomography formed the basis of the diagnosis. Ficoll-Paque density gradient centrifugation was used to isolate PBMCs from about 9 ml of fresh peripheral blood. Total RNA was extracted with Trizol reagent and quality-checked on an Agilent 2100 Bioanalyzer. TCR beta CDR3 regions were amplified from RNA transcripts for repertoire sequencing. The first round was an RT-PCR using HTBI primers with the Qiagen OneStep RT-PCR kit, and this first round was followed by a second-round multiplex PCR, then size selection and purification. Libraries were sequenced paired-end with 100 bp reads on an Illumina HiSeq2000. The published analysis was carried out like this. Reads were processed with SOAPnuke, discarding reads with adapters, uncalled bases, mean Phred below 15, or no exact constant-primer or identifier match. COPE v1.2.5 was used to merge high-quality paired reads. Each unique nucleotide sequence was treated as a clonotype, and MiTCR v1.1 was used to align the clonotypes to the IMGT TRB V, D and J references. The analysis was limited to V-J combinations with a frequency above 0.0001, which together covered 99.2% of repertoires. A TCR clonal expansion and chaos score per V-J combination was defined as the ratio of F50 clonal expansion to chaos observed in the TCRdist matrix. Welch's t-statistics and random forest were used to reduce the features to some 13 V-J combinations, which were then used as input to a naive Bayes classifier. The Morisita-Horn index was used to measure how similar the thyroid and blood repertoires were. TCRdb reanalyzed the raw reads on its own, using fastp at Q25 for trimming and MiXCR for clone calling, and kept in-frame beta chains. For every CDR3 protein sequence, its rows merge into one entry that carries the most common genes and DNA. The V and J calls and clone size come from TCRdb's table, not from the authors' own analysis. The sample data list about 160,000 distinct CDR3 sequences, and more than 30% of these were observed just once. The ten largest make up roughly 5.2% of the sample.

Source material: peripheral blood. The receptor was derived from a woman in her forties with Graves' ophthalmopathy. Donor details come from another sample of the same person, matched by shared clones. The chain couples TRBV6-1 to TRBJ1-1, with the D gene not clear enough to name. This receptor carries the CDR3 CASSWASNTEAFF. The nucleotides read TGTGCCAGCAGCTGGGCCTCGAACACTGAAGCTTTCTTT.